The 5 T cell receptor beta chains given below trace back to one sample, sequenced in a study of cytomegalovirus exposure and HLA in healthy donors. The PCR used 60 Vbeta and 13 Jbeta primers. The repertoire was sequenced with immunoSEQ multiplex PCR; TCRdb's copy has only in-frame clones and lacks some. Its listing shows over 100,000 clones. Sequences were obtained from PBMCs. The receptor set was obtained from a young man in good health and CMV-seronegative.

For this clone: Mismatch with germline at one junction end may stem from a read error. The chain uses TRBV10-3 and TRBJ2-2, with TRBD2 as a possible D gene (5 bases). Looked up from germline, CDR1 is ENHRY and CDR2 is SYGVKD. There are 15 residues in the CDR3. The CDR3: CVISPDGGGAGELFF. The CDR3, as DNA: TGTGTCATCAGCCCTGACGGTGGAGGAGCCGGGGAGCTGTTTTTT.

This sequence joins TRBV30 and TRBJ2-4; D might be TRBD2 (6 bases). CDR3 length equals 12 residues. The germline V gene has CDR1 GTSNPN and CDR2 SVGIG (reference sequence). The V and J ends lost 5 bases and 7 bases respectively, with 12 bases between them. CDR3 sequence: CAWGDLTNIQYF. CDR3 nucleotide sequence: TGTGCCTGGGGGGACTTAACGAACATTCAGTACTTC. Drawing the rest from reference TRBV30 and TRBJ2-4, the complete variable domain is SQTIHQWPATLVQPVGSPLSLECTVEGTSNPNLYWYRQAAGRGLQLLFYSVGIGQISSEVPQNLSASRPQDRQFILSSKKLLLSDSGFYLCAWGDLTNIQYFGAGTRLSVL.

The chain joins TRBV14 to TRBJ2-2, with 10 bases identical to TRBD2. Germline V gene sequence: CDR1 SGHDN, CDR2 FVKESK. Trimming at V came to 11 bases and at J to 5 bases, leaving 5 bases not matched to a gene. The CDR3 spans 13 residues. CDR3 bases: TGTGCCGGGGGACTAGCGCGGACCGGGGAGCTGTTTTTT. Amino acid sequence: CAGGLARTGELFF.

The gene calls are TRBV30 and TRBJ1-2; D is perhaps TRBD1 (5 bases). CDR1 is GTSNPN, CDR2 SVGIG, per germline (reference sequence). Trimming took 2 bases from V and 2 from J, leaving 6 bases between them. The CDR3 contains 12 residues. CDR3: CAWSRGNYGYTF. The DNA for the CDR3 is TGTGCCTGGAGTAGGGGAAACTATGGCTACACCTTC.

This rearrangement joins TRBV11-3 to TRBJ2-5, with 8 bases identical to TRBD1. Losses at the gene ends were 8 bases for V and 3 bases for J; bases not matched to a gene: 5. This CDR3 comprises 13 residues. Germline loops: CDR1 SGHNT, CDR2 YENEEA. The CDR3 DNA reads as TGTGCCAGCGGACAGGGCCAGAAAGAGACCCAGTACTTC. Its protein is CASGQGQKETQYF.